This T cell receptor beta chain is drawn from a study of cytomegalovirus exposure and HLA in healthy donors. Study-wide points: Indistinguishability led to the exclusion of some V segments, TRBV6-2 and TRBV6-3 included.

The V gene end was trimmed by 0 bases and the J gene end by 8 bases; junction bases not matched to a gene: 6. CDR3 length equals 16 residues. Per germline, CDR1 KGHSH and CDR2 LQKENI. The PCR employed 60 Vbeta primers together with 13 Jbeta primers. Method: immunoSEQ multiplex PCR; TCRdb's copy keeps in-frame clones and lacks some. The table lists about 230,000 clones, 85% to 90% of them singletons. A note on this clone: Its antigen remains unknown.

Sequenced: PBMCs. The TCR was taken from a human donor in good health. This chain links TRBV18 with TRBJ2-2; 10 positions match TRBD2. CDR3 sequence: CASSPPGLALKGELFF. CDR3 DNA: TGTGCCAGCTCACCACCGGGACTAGCGCTAAAGGGGGAGCTGTTTTTT.